Following are 20 T cell receptor beta chains from one sample sequenced in a study of shared clonotypes between healthy human individuals (dated by TCRdb to 2020 to 2021). Receptors were amplified or captured by the immunoSEQ multiplex PCR assay. TCRdb holds this immuneACCESS table with in-frame rearrangements only. Some clones are missing; in checked studies, unresolved V genes explain under half, and the rest has no known cause. The sample has 600,000 to 800,000 clones on record, over 60% of them singletons. Of the sample, less than 2% is held by the ten largest clones. Sequencing was carried out using memory CD4+ T cells sorted from blood. The cell subset or site tag for this specimen amounts to: CD45RA-negative fraction. The receptors were sampled from a woman in her 30s in good health.

This clone was picked up one time. The chain uses TRBV5-8 and TRBJ1-5; tentatively, D is TRBD1 (5 bases). Per germline, CDR1 SGHTS and CDR2 YDEGEE. The CDR3 is 14 residues long. V lost 2 bases and J lost 3, with 9 bases in between. The CDR3 spells CASSLWGDNQPQHF. DNA of the CDR3: TGTGCCAGCAGCTTATGGGGGGACAATCAGCCCCAGCATTTT.

This clone was found a few times. The J gene is TRBJ2-5, the V gene TRBV6-6; TRBD1 matches 12 bases. Trimming at V came to 6 bases and at J to 5 bases, leaving 10 bases not matched to a gene. Germline V lookup: CDR1 MNHNY, CDR2 SVGAGI (reference sequence). The CDR3 totals 16 residues. The CDR3 spells CASSPPGQGAWETQYF. CDR3 sequence (DNA): TGTGCCAGCAGCCCACCGGGACAGGGGGCCTGGGAGACCCAGTACTTC.

Regarding this clone: This specimen includes other DNA sequences encoding the same CDR3. The V call is TRBV5-1, the J call TRBJ2-1, with D possibly matching TRBD1 (6 bases). Trimming took 3 bases from V and 0 from J, leaving 10 bases between them. Germline V gene data show CDR1 as SGHRS and CDR2 as YFSETQ. This CDR3 has 15 amino acids. CDR3: CASSWDTSSYNEQFF. DNA of the CDR3: TGCGCCAGCAGCTGGGACACGAGCTCCTACAATGAGCAGTTCTTC.

This clone came up many times. The V call is TRBV29-1, the J call TRBJ2-6, with TRBD1 as a possible D gene (5 bases). Trimming removed 4 bases from V and 3 bases from J, with 7 bases in between. This CDR3 has 13 amino acids. Looked up from germline, CDR1 is SQVTM and CDR2 is ANQGSEA. CDR3 amino acids: CSVVGVGANVLTF. DNA for the CDR3: TGCAGCGTTGTAGGGGTTGGGGCCAACGTCCTGACTTTC.

The chain employs TRBV7-2 and TRBJ2-3, with 12 nucleotides matching TRBD2. Germline CDR1 reads SGHTA; CDR2 reads FQGNSA. The CDR3 totals 18 residues. Trimming removed 2 bases from V and 2 bases from J; junction bases left unmatched: 8. The CDR3 spells CASSLWTSGEQFTDTQYF. CDR3 nucleotide sequence: TGTGCCAGCAGCTTATGGACTAGCGGGGAACAATTCACAGATACGCAGTATTTT.

The rearrangement joins TRBV28 to TRBJ1-1; a weak D match, TRBD1 (6 bases). Germline V gene lookup returns CDR1 MDHEN and CDR2 SYDVKM. The CDR3 has 17 amino acids. The V end was cut by 6 bases, the J end by 4 bases, with 24 bases between. This CDR3 reads CASSAGGAPLFGTEAFF. Here the CDR3 DNA reads TGTGCCAGCAGCGCGGGGGGCGCGCCGCTTTTTGGCACTGAAGCTTTCTTT.

The rearrangement joins TRBV18 to TRBJ2-7; D call uncertain. With 4 bases removed from V and 1 base from J, the gap between germline ends came to 11 bases. The germline CDR1 and CDR2 sequences are KGHSH and LQKENI. CDR3 size: 14 residues. This CDR3 reads CASSLDTRSYEQYF. DNA of the CDR3: TGTGCCAGCTCACTAGACACCCGATCCTACGAGCAGTACTTC.

The V gene is TRBV4-1, the J gene TRBJ2-2; D gene ambiguous. The V gene's germline CDR1 is MGHRA and CDR2 YSYEKL. The CDR3 covers 15 residues. V lost 3 bases to trimming and J lost 4 bases, with 12 bases between them. The CDR3 nucleotides are TGCGCCAGCAGCCAGGAGCCGTGGGGCACCGGGGAGCTGTTTTTT. Its translation: CASSQEPWGTGELFF.

The V and J genes are TRBV18 and TRBJ2-6; 8 nucleotides line up with TRBD1. V shed 3 bases and J 1 base; nucleotides not matched to a gene: 11. Germline values: CDR1 KGHSH, CDR2 LQKENI. The CDR3 consists of 19 residues. The CDR3, as DNA: TGTGCCAGCTCACCTTTGCCGACGACAGGGGATTCTGGGGCCAACGTCCTGACTTTC. Its translation: CASSPLPTTGDSGANVLTF. Combining the CDR3 with reference TRBV18 and TRBJ2-6 gives the whole variable domain NAGVMQNPRHLVRRRGQEARLRCSPMKGHSHVYWYRQLPEEGLKFMVYLQKENIIDESGMPKERFSAEFPKEGPSILRIQQVVRGDSAAYFCASSPLPTTGDSGANVLTFGAGSRLTVL.

This clone was seen ten or more times. The chain employs TRBV10-3 and TRBJ1-2; D may be TRBD1 (5 bases). The CDR3 is 14 amino acids. V was clipped by 2 bases and J by 4 bases, with 11 bases between them. Germline CDR1 is ENHRY and CDR2 is SYGVKD. The CDR3 spells CAISEAGQTYGYTF. The CDR3 nucleotides read TGTGCCATCAGTGAGGCAGGGCAAACCTATGGCTACACCTTC.

The chain links TRBV7-9 to TRBJ2-5; perhaps D is TRBD1 or TRBD2 (5 bases each). V lost 3 bases and J 5 bases, leaving 10 bases between the germline ends. Looked up from germline, CDR1 is SEHNR and CDR2 is FQNEAQ (reference sequence). The CDR3 extends over 13 amino acids. The CDR3 spells CASSFGGGETQYF. CDR3 in DNA: TGTGCCAGCAGCTTTGGGGGTGGGGAGACCCAGTACTTC.

This clone appeared many times. In the same sample, other DNA sequences code for this CDR3. J is TRBJ1-2 and V is TRBV28, with D possibly matching TRBD1 (5 bases). The V gene lost 8 bases and the J gene lost 1 base, with 5 bases spanning the gap. Germline-derived CDR1 and CDR2 are MDHEN and SYDVKM. The CDR3 totals 11 residues. The CDR3 spells CASGHNYGYTF. The CDR3 DNA reads TGTGCCAGCGGACATAACTATGGCTACACCTTC.

The J gene is TRBJ1-1, the V gene TRBV5-1, with D unclear. Germline CDR1 is SGHRS and CDR2 is YFSETQ. The CDR3 has 15 residues. V was clipped by 2 bases and J by 4 bases, with 15 bases between them. CDR3 amino acids: CASSFDSTVGTEAFF. In nucleotides, the CDR3 is TGCGCCAGCAGCTTTGACTCTACGGTGGGCACTGAAGCTTTCTTT.

This clone was observed a handful of times. The genes are TRBV19 and TRBJ2-7; 7 nucleotides agree with TRBD1. This CDR3 contains 15 residues. Trimming took 3 bases from V and 3 from J; bases not matched to a gene: 8. The germline CDR1 and CDR2 sequences are LNHDA and SQIVND (reference sequence). The CDR3 bases are TGTGCCAGTAGTATGAGGGGGCGTAGAGACTACGAGCAGTACTTC. It specifies CASSMRGRRDYEQYF.

The genes are TRBV29-1 and TRBJ2-3; D ambiguous. The germline V and J ends were trimmed by 1 base and 2 bases, with 16 bases remaining between them. The CDR3 totals 16 residues. The germline V gene has CDR1 SQVTM and CDR2 ANQGSEA. The CDR3 loop reads CSVEGVTDTLTDTQYF. CDR3 nucleotides: TGCAGCGTTGAAGGGGTGACCGATACCCTCACAGATACGCAGTATTTT.

In this sample, this clone turned up a few times. This chain joins TRBV19 and TRBJ1-5, with 7 bases identical to TRBD1. V trimming: 6 bases; J trimming: 0 bases; junction bases outside the gene matches: 2. The CDR3 totals 14 residues. From germline, CDR1 is LNHDA and CDR2 SQIVND (reference sequence). CDR3 sequence: CASSGTASNQPQHF. The CDR3 DNA reads as TGTGCCAGTAGCGGGACAGCTAGCAATCAGCCCCAGCATTTT.

This chain links TRBV18 with TRBJ1-1, with no clear D. V gave up 0 bases and J gave up 0 bases, with 5 bases separating them. Per the germline V gene, CDR1 is KGHSH and CDR2 is LQKENI. The length of the CDR3 is 14 residues. The CDR3 DNA reads TGTGCCAGCTCACCACCGGTAGTGAACACTGAAGCTTTCTTT. This sequence encodes CASSPPVVNTEAFF.

The chain uses TRBV5-4 and TRBJ2-1; D might be TRBD2 (5 bases). V lost 0 bases and J lost 2, with 12 bases in between. CDR3 length: 16 amino acids. Germline loops: CDR1 SGHNT, CDR2 YYREEE (reference sequence). This CDR3 is CASSLAGKTPYNEQFF. CDR3 bases: TGTGCCAGCAGCTTGGCGGGAAAAACCCCCTACAATGAGCAGTTCTTC.

The gene calls are TRBV5-1 and TRBJ2-3, with 15 positions matching TRBD2. CDR1 and CDR2 from the germline V gene are SGHRS and YFSETQ. The V segment lost 4 bases and the J segment 6 bases; nucleotides outside the gene matches: 12. The CDR3 spans 18 residues. CDR3 protein: CASSLGLAGGLARDTQYF. In DNA, the CDR3 is TGCGCCAGCAGCCTAGGACTAGCGGGAGGGTTGGCGCGCGATACGCAGTATTTT.

The chain employs TRBV10-3 and TRBJ2-7; no firm D call. This CDR3 spans 17 amino acids. Between the trimmed V and J ends, which lost 0 bases and 6 bases, there was a span of 21 bases. CDR1 ENHRY and CDR2 SYGVKD come from the germline V gene. The chain's CDR3 is CAISESGRRRERAEQYF. CDR3 in DNA: TGTGCCATCAGTGAGTCCGGTCGGCGGAGAGAAAGGGCCGAGCAGTACTTC.